Following are 19 T cell receptor beta chains from one sample sequenced in a study of response to subunit inactivated influenza vaccine. TCRdb passed the RT-PCR reads through MiXCR, listing each CDR3 protein once. Of over 400,000 distinct CDR3 sequences in the sample, 13% were seen once. Sequences were derived from PBMCs from blood, sampled about 40 days after vaccination. The source of these receptors is a man in his forties or fifties who received an inactivated influenza vaccine.

This clonotype has just a few counts. The V call is TRBV18, the J call TRBJ1-3; 9 positions agree with TRBD1. Trimming cost V 6 bases and J 2 bases; bases outside gene matches: 5. The CDR3 consists of 15 residues. Germline V gene lookup returns CDR1 KGHSH and CDR2 LQKENI. The CDR3, as DNA: TGTGCCAGCTCGAACAACAGGGGGCCTGGAAACACCATATATTTT. It encodes CASSNNRGPGNTIYF. Drawing the rest from reference TRBV18 and TRBJ1-3, the complete variable domain is NAGVMQNPRHLVRRRGQEARLRCSPMKGHSHVYWYRQLPEEGLKFMVYLQKENIIDESGMPKERFSAEFPKEGPSILRIQQVVRGDSAAYFCASSNNRGPGNTIYFGEGSWLTVV.

The V gene is TRBV12-3 or TRBV12-4, the J gene TRBJ2-3, with no clear D. This CDR3 is 15 amino acids long. V lost 3 bases, J lost 4 bases, and 14 bases lay in between. CDR3 residues: CASSFLEKRPDTQYF. CDR3 nucleotide sequence: TGTGCCAGCAGTTTCCTAGAGAAGCGCCCAGATACGCAGTATTTT.

Many counts were recorded for this clonotype. This rearrangement joins TRBV6-1 to TRBJ1-3; tentative D call: TRBD1 (6 bases). The CDR3 totals 15 residues. The V gene lost 5 bases and the J gene lost 1 base, with 12 bases spanning the gap. The germline V gene encodes CDR1 MNHNS and CDR2 SASEGT. CDR3 sequence reads: CASSQGGGSGNTIYF. The CDR3 coding sequence is TGTGCCAGCAGTCAAGGGGGGGGTTCTGGAAACACCATATATTTT.

This clonotype has only a few counts. The genes are TRBV20-1 and TRBJ2-1, with 7 bases fitting TRBD1. The CDR3 loop spans 14 amino acids. The germline CDR1 and CDR2 sequences are DFQATT and SNEGSKA (reference sequence). V shed 7 bases, J shed 3 bases, and the junction held 9 bases outside the gene matches. CDR3: CSVSDRVDYNEQFF. The CDR3 nucleotides are TGCAGTGTTTCCGACAGGGTAGACTACAATGAGCAGTTCTTC.

This clonotype was detected many times. Germline is not matched at one junction end, which may reflect a read error. The V gene is TRBV7-2, the J gene TRBJ1-6, with D possibly being TRBD1 (6 bases). This CDR3 has 15 amino acids. Germline-derived CDR1 and CDR2 are SGHTA and FQGNSA. The CDR3 here is CASSLGQGYTSPLHF. CDR3 DNA: TGTGCCAGCAGCTTAGGGCAGGGGTATACTTCACCCCTCCACTTT.

This clonotype was seen a handful of times. J is TRBJ2-1 and V is TRBV11-2; 12 nucleotides match TRBD2. The CDR3 loop spans 15 amino acids. V lost 5 bases and J lost 6; bases outside the gene matches: 5. Germline V gene data show CDR1 as SGHAT and CDR2 as FQNNGV. The CDR3 bases are TGTGCCAGCAGCAAAAGACTAGCGGGGGCCAATGAGCAGTTCTTC. Translating gives CASSKRLAGANEQFF.

This clonotype was detected only a few times. This chain uses TRBV7-2 with TRBJ2-1; perhaps TRBD2 as D (6 bases). V was cut by 1 base and J by 4 bases, with 11 bases left in between. This CDR3 region has 15 residues. Germline CDR1 SGHTA, CDR2 FQGNSA. CDR3 sequence (DNA): TGTGCCAGCAGCTTAGACGGGAGAGGATACAATGAGCAGTTCTTC. Translating gives CASSLDGRGYNEQFF.

The rearrangement uses TRBV10-3 and TRBJ2-6; weak D call: TRBD1 (5 bases). V was clipped by 7 bases and J by 0 bases, with 13 bases between them. Looked up from germline, CDR1 is ENHRY and CDR2 is SYGVKD. The CDR3 has 16 amino acids. The CDR3, as DNA: TGTGCCATCATGGAGACAGTCTACTCTGGGGCCAACGTCCTGACTTTC. This gives the protein CAIMETVYSGANVLTF.

The table lists this clonotype with a few counts. The CDR3 nucleotides read TGTGCCACCAGCAGAGATCGAGAGGGAGTTGTGACTAGCGGGAGGAGATACGAGCAGTACTTC. Its translation: CATSRDREGVVTSGRRYEQYF. This sequence joins TRBV15 and TRBJ2-7; 13 bases are shared with TRBD2. J was trimmed by 4 bases and V by 0 bases; bases with no gene match: 18. CDR3 length equals 21 residues. The V gene's germline CDR1 is LNHNV and CDR2 YYDKDF (reference sequence). The whole variable domain, filled in from reference TRBV15 and TRBJ2-7, reads DAMVIQNPRYQVTQFGKPVTLSCSQTLNHNVMYWYQQKSSQAPKLLFHYYDKDFNNEADTPDNFQSRRPNTSFCFLDIRSPGLGDTAMYLCATSRDREGVVTSGRRYEQYFGPGTRLTVT.

This clonotype has a handful of counts. The V and J genes are TRBV12-3 or TRBV12-4 and TRBJ2-3; D possibly matches TRBD1 or TRBD2 (5 bases each). CDR3 length: 14 residues. V was clipped by 6 bases and J by 5 bases, with 15 bases between them. This CDR3 reads CASSLSGPQDTQYF. The CDR3 nucleotides read TGTGCCAGCAGCCTATCGGGACCACAAGATACGCAGTATTTT.

The sample holds many counts of this clonotype. J is TRBJ2-2 and V is TRBV7-2; D not resolved. The germline V gene encodes CDR1 SGHTA and CDR2 FQGNSA. Trimming pared 1 base from V and 4 bases from J, leaving 7 bases between. The CDR3 is made up of 14 amino acids. The CDR3 DNA reads TGTGCCAGCAGCTTAGTTAAAGGCACCGGGGAGCTGTTTTTT. This translates into CASSLVKGTGELFF.

This clonotype was counted a few times. CDR3 amino acids: CASRRIDRGGYNEQFF. The DNA of the CDR3 is TGTGCCAGCAGGAGAATAGACAGGGGTGGTTACAATGAGCAGTTCTTC. The V call is TRBV21-1, the J call TRBJ2-1; the table's D gene call, TRBD1, was not cross checked with the DNA. TRBV21-1 is annotated as a pseudogene. The CDR3 covers 16 residues.

There are a few counts of this clonotype. CDR3 nucleotide sequence: TGCGCCAGCAGCTTGGAGAGAGGGGGCTCCGAGCAGTACTTC. Protein product: CASSLERGGSEQYF. The V call is TRBV5-1, the J call TRBJ2-7; 7 nucleotides match TRBD1. The length of the CDR3 is 14 residues. Germline lookup yields CDR1 SGHRS and CDR2 YFSETQ. J was trimmed by 6 bases and V by 0 bases; bases with no gene match: 6.

This sequence joins TRBV5-1 and TRBJ2-2; TRBD1 might be the D (5 bases). This CDR3 contains 15 residues. V dropped 4 bases and J dropped 2 bases, with 12 bases sitting between them. CDR1 and CDR2 (germline): SGHRS, YFSETQ. CDR3 sequence: CASSRGRVNTGELFF. The DNA of the CDR3 is TGCGCCAGCAGCAGAGGCAGGGTCAACACCGGGGAGCTGTTTTTT.

This clonotype was picked up a small number of times. This rearrangement joins TRBV5-1 to TRBJ2-5; either TRBD1 or TRBD2 may fit D (5 bases each). The CDR3 consists of 15 residues. The germline CDR1 and CDR2 sequences are SGHRS and YFSETQ. The ends were cut back, 5 bases at V and 3 bases at J, with 17 bases in the middle. The CDR3 DNA sequence: TGCGCCAGCAGAAAATGGGACGGGCTGAAAGAGACCCAGTACTTC. It encodes CASRKWDGLKETQYF.

This clonotype was counted between two and nine times. V gene TRBV7-9 combines with J gene TRBJ1-3; 7 nucleotides align to TRBD1. V shed 5 bases, J shed 4 bases, and the junction held 11 bases outside the gene matches. The CDR3 totals 16 residues. In germline, CDR1 is SEHNR, CDR2 FQNEAQ (reference sequence). In nucleotides, the CDR3 is TGTGCCAGCAGCCCGCGACAGGGCTGGGAGGGAAACACCATATATTTT. As protein: CASSPRQGWEGNTIYF.

The rearrangement joins TRBV6-2 or TRBV6-3 to TRBJ2-7; tentatively, D is TRBD2 (6 bases). CDR3 length equals 14 residues. With 7 bases removed from V and 1 base from J, the gap between germline ends came to 14 bases. From germline, CDR1 is MNHEY and CDR2 SVGEGT. The CDR3 bases are TGTGCCAGCAATCACAAGGGACTGTCCTACGAGCAGTACTTC. Its translation is CASNHKGLSYEQYF.

The CDR3 loop is CASSPWTGSTDTQYF. In nucleotides, the CDR3 is TGTGCCAGCAGTCCCTGGACAGGGAGCACAGATACGCAGTATTTT. The V and J genes are TRBV12-3 or TRBV12-4 and TRBJ2-3, with 8 bases fitting TRBD1. This CDR3 spans 15 amino acids. J was trimmed by 0 bases and V by 5 bases; bases with no gene match: 4.

This chain joins TRBV6-1 and TRBJ2-3, with 7 bases identical to TRBD1. The CDR3 is made up of 15 amino acids. Germline assignment: CDR1 MNHNS and CDR2 SASEGT. Trimming took 7 bases from V and 0 from J; bases not matched to a gene: 7. The CDR3 loop reads CASNLDRASTDTQYF. The CDR3, as DNA: TGTGCCAGCAACCTCGACAGGGCTAGCACAGATACGCAGTATTTT.